The source of this T cell receptor beta chain is a study of blood T cell repertoires in COVID-19. Original data processing: Counts of nucleated cells, estimated from reference gene primer amplification, were obtained. The method was immunoSEQ multiplex PCR; TCRdb's version includes in-frame clones alone and lacks a portion of them. That table furnishes V, J and clone size, whereas the DNA furnished D and trimming. Of over 110,000 clones in the sample, nearly 85% were seen once. Germline assignment: CDR1 LGHNA and CDR2 YSLEER. This CDR3 region has 16 residues. V was cut by 0 bases and J by 4 bases, with 13 bases left in between.

The chain couples TRBV4-3 to TRBJ1-3, with a tentative D call TRBD1 (5 bases). Sequenced: PBMCs or T cells enriched from blood (not recorded which). This receptor was identified in a man aged 50 to 59 in a cohort exposed to, infected with or recovered from COVID-19 (not recorded which). CDR3 region: CASSQDQGSGGNTIYF. The CDR3 region has the DNA TGCGCCAGCAGCCAAGATCAGGGCTCAGGAGGAAACACCATATATTTT.